This TCR beta chain was observed in a study of shared clonotypes between healthy human individuals. Repertoires were generated with immunoSEQ multiplex PCR, while TCRdb's copy carries only in-frame clones and drops some. The table records some 300,000 clones, more than 60% of them present only once. CDR1 MGHRA and CDR2 YSYEKL come from the germline V gene. The CDR3 length is 15 residues. V gave up 5 bases and J gave up 3 bases; unmatched junction bases: 7. V is TRBV4-1 and J is TRBJ2-1, with 7 positions matching TRBD1. Sequencing used memory CD4+ T cells sorted from blood. Subset meaning: CD45RA-negative fraction. This TCR was sampled from a man aged 25-40 years in good health. The CDR3 here is CASSYDRASYNEQFF. CDR3 sequence (DNA): TGCGCCAGCAGCTACGACAGGGCTAGCTACAATGAGCAGTTCTTC.